This TCR beta chain originates from a study of cytomegalovirus exposure and HLA in healthy donors. Amplification used 60 Vbeta primers and 13 Jbeta primers. Per the study methods: It was a later analysis that counted roughly 79 million unique TCR beta chains, of which roughly 11 million were shared. Profiling relied on immunoSEQ multiplex PCR, and the TCRdb table lists in-frame clones only, not all of them. V and J calls and clone size are copied from that table; D and trimming were computed from the DNA. The sample consists of under 60,000 clones, 77% of them appearing once. Germline CDR1 is MNHNS and CDR2 is SASEGT. The CDR3 loop spans 14 amino acids. Trimming removed 8 bases from V and 2 bases from J, with 14 bases in between.

The J gene is TRBJ2-3, the V gene TRBV6-1; D unresolved. This TCR came from a woman in her 40s in good health and CMV-seropositive. What was sequenced was PBMCs. This CDR3 reads CASRMRQNTDTQYF. The CDR3 DNA reads TGTGCCAGCCGGATGAGGCAGAACACAGATACGCAGTATTTT.